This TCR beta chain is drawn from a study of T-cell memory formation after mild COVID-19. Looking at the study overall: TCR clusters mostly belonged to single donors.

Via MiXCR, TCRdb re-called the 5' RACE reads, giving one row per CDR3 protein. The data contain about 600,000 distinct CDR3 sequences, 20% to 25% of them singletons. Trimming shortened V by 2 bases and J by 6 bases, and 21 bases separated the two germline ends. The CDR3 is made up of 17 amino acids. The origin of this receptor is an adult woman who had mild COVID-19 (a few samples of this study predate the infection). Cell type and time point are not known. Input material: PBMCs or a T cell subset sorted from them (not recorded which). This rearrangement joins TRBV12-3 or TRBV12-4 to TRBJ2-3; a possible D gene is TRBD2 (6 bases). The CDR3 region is CASSLRGMGLHRDTQYF. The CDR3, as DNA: TGTGCCAGCAGTTTAAGAGGTATGGGACTTCATCGGGATACGCAGTATTTT.